One sample yielded the 25 T cell receptor beta chains listed below, sequenced in a study of blood T cell repertoires in COVID-19 (dated by TCRdb to between 2020 and 2021). The library was made by the immunoSEQ multiplex PCR assay. TCRdb stores this immuneACCESS table with in-frame sequences only. Part of the clones is absent; in the studies checked, under half of the shortfall reflects unresolved V genes, and no reason is known for the rest. The sample records tens of thousands of clones, 88% of which are singletons. The ten most abundant clones make up more than 4.5% of the sample. Sequencing was done on a sample of peripheral blood. These receptors came from a man between 60 and 75 years old with acute or convalescent COVID-19.

CDR3 nucleotides: TGTGCCAGCAGCCCGGGGCGGGGGAGCTATCAGCCCCAGCATTTT. It codes for CASSPGRGSYQPQHF. This chain uses TRBV27 with TRBJ1-5; maybe TRBD1 (5 bases). The CDR3 covers 15 residues. The germline CDR1 and CDR2 sequences are MNHEY and SMNVEV (reference sequence). Trimming cost V 6 bases and J 5 bases, with 17 bases left between them.

This chain uses TRBV30 with TRBJ1-3; 10 bases are shared with TRBD1. J was trimmed by 6 bases and V by 2 bases; bases with no gene match: 10. CDR3 length: 16 residues. Germline CDR1 GTSNPN, CDR2 SVGIG (reference sequence). CDR3 sequence: CAWSIPRGQGINTIYF. The CDR3 DNA reads as TGTGCCTGGAGTATCCCCAGGGGACAGGGGATAAACACCATATATTTT.

J is TRBJ1-2 and V is TRBV21-1; the D segment call TRBD1 is taken from the table without a DNA check. TRBV21-1 is deemed a pseudogene. CDR3 size: 15 residues. The CDR3 coding sequence is TGTGCCAGCCCAAATGGGGACACGACTAACTATGGCTACACCTTC. It yields the protein CASPNGDTTNYGYTF.

The V gene is TRBV3-1 (or the pseudogene TRBV3-2), the J gene TRBJ1-3; the D is unclear. Trimming took 3 bases from V and 0 from J, leaving 9 bases between them. The CDR3 has 15 amino acids. Germline loops: CDR1 LGHDT, CDR2 YNNKEL (reference sequence). CDR3 coding DNA: TGTGCCAGCAGCCAGGGCGCCTTCTCTGGAAACACCATATATTTT. Encoded protein: CASSQGAFSGNTIYF.

The chain has TRBV11-2 and TRBJ2-3, with D tentatively TRBD2 (6 bases). Trimming removed 0 bases from V and 4 bases from J, with 17 bases in between. The CDR3 runs 17 residues. In germline, CDR1 is SGHAT, CDR2 FQNNGV. The CDR3 sequence is CASSLDRAGSVADTQYF. CDR3 sequence (DNA): TGTGCCAGCAGCTTAGATCGGGCGGGATCTGTTGCAGATACGCAGTATTTT.

V and J are TRBV29-1 and TRBJ1-2; 10 bases fit TRBD1. V dropped 7 bases and J dropped 6; count of bases not matched to a gene: 8. The CDR3 contains 13 residues. The germline V gene encodes CDR1 SQVTM and CDR2 ANQGSEA. CDR3 coding DNA: TGCAGCGCGCCATTGGGACAGGGGAATGGCTACACCTTC. Amino acid sequence: CSAPLGQGNGYTF.

The sample holds one count of this clone. The V gene is TRBV19, the J gene TRBJ2-7; the D gene is possibly TRBD2 (6 bases). Deletions cut 3 bases from V and 6 bases from J, with 15 bases between. The CDR3 runs to 14 residues. Germline V gene lookup returns CDR1 LNHDA and CDR2 SQIVND (reference sequence). CDR3 coding DNA: TGTGCCAGTAGTATTGGCCGGAGGGATATCGAGCAGTACTTC. The encoded protein is CASSIGRRDIEQYF.

The chain has TRBV11-2 and TRBJ2-5; possible D gene TRBD1, 6 bases. This CDR3 has 14 residues. Germline V gene sequence: CDR1 SGHAT, CDR2 FQNNGV. Trimming shortened V by 4 bases and J by 5 bases, and 14 bases separated the two germline ends. This CDR3 is CASSSWGLEETQYF. In nucleotides, the CDR3 is TGTGCCAGCAGCTCCTGGGGGCTCGAGGAGACCCAGTACTTC.

V and J are TRBV6-5 and TRBJ2-2; TRBD2 matches at 8 bases. The CDR3 has 14 amino acids. The V gene end was trimmed by 6 bases and the J gene end by 5 bases; junction bases not matched to a gene: 5. The germline V gene has CDR1 MNHEY and CDR2 SVGAGI. For the CDR3, the DNA is TGTGCCAGCAGACCGGGCGGGAGGACCGGGGAGCTGTTTTTT. As protein: CASRPGGRTGELFF.

The rearrangement uses TRBV5-5 and TRBJ1-3; tentatively, D is TRBD1 (6 bases). This CDR3 has 13 residues. Germline V gene data show CDR1 as SGHKS and CDR2 as YYEKEE (reference sequence). Trimming stripped 6 bases from V and 4 bases from J, with 11 bases between. The CDR3 reads CASTTGNGNTIYF. The CDR3 DNA is TGTGCCAGCACCACAGGGAACGGAAACACCATATATTTT. The full variable domain, its missing parts supplied by reference TRBV5-5 and TRBJ1-3, is DAGVTQSPTHLIKTRGQQVTLRCSPISGHKSVSWYQQVLGQGPQFIFQYYEKEERGRGNFPDRFSARQFPNYSSELNVNALLLGDSALYLCASTTGNGNTIYFGEGSWLTVV.

The chain links TRBV11-2 to TRBJ2-5; 8 nucleotides agree with TRBD2. The V and J ends lost 2 bases and 4 bases, in that order; junction bases with no gene match: 6. Germline assignment: CDR1 SGHAT and CDR2 FQNNGV. CDR3 size: 15 residues. CDR3 in amino acids: CASSLTRLAGETQYF. CDR3 coding DNA: TGTGCCAGCAGCTTAACCCGGCTAGCGGGAGAGACCCAGTACTTC. Looking up the rest from reference TRBV11-2 and TRBJ2-5 gives the full variable domain: EAGVAQSPRYKIIEKRQSVAFWCNPISGHATLYWYQQILGQGPKLLIQFQNNGVVDDSQLPKDRFSAERLKGVDSTLKIQPAKLEDSAVYLCASSLTRLAGETQYFGPGTRLLVL.

The V and J genes are TRBV11-2 and TRBJ1-6, with 9 bases aligning to TRBD1. Trimming took 1 base from V and 9 from J; bases not matched to a gene: 4. The CDR3 spans 15 residues. Germline CDR1 reads SGHAT; CDR2 reads FQNNGV. This CDR3 reads CASSLGGTGSSPLHF. CDR3 sequence (DNA): TGTGCCAGCAGCTTAGGCGGGACAGGGAGTTCACCCCTCCACTTT.

The V call is TRBV5-8, the J call TRBJ1-5; 8 bases agree with TRBD1. CDR1 and CDR2 from the germline V gene are SGHTS and YDEGEE. There are 17 residues in the CDR3. J lost 4 bases, V lost 3 bases, and 12 bases had no gene match. As DNA, the CDR3 is TGTGCCAGCAGCTACCCTCGCGGACAGGGATTTAATCAGCCCCAGCATTTT. It is translated as CASSYPRGQGFNQPQHF. The variable domain in full, with the rest retrieved from reference TRBV5-8 and TRBJ1-5, is EAGVTQSPTHLIKTRGQQATLRCSPISGHTSVYWYQQALGLGLQFLLWYDEGEERNRGNFPPRFSGRQFPNYSSELNVNALELEDSALYLCASSYPRGQGFNQPQHFGDGTRLSIL.

The chain has TRBV30 and TRBJ1-5; D uncertain. The CDR3 covers 15 residues. In germline, CDR1 is GTSNPN, CDR2 SVGIG (reference sequence). V dropped 3 bases and J dropped 0 bases, with 12 bases sitting between them. CDR3 loop: CAWSNGVGSNQPQHF. The CDR3 bases are TGTGCCTGGAGCAACGGGGTTGGTAGCAATCAGCCCCAGCATTTT.

The CDR3 sequence: CATPLGSMAQETQYF. As DNA, the CDR3 is TGCGCCACCCCTTTAGGTAGCATGGCCCAAGAGACCCAGTACTTC. This chain links TRBV10-2 with TRBJ2-5; D gene unclear. The length of the CDR3 is 15 residues. Germline CDR1 WSHSY, CDR2 SAAADI. V lost 10 bases to trimming and J lost 1 base, with 19 bases between them.

The gene calls are TRBV6-5 and TRBJ2-4; no firm D call. The CDR3 has 13 amino acids. V was trimmed by 6 bases and J by 2 bases, leaving 8 bases between them. Germline V lookup: CDR1 MNHEY, CDR2 SVGAGI. DNA for the CDR3: TGTGCCAGCAGGGAGTGGACCAAAAACATTCAGTACTTC. Its protein product is CASREWTKNIQYF.

This chain joins TRBV2 and TRBJ2-2; 13 positions match TRBD2. The CDR3 spans 17 residues. Germline values: CDR1 SNHLY, CDR2 FYNNEI. V shed 5 bases, J shed 5 bases, and the junction held 8 bases outside the gene matches. The DNA for the CDR3 is TGTGCCAGCAGTTCTCCGGGACTAGCGGGACGGACCGGGGAGCTGTTTTTT. Residues: CASSSPGLAGRTGELFF.

The gene calls are TRBV7-9 and TRBJ2-7; possible D gene TRBD1, 6 bases. Trimming took off 1 base at V and 5 bases at J, with 12 bases between the two ends. Germline CDR1 is SEHNR and CDR2 is FQNEAQ (reference sequence). The length of the CDR3 is 14 residues. CDR3 sequence reads: CASSLGAGADEQYF. The CDR3 DNA is TGTGCCAGCAGCTTAGGGGCAGGGGCGGACGAGCAGTACTTC.

This clone appeared a single time. The chain couples TRBV6-6 to TRBJ1-5, with 7 bases aligning to TRBD1. This CDR3 comprises 15 residues. Germline V gene sequence: CDR1 MNHNY, CDR2 SVGAGI (reference sequence). With V trimmed by 6 bases and J by 4 bases, 9 bases remained unmatched. The CDR3 DNA is TGTGCCAGCAGGTCGACAGGGCAATCAAATCAGCCCCAGCATTTT. It yields the protein CASRSTGQSNQPQHF.

This chain links TRBV30 with TRBJ1-2; D is unresolved. Germline V gene data show CDR1 as GTSNPN and CDR2 as SVGIG (reference sequence). The V end was cut by 7 bases, the J end by 8 bases, with 20 bases between. CDR3 length: 13 amino acids. CDR3 sequence reads: CASAHKGRRGYTF. The CDR3 nucleotides read TGTGCCTCGGCGCACAAGGGTCGGAGGGGCTACACCTTC.

This chain links TRBV3-1 (or the pseudogene TRBV3-2) with TRBJ1-4, with a tentative D call TRBD1 (5 bases). Between the trimmed V and J ends, which lost 8 bases and 4 bases, there was a span of 14 bases. The CDR3 totals 14 residues. CDR1 and CDR2 from the germline V gene are LGHDT and YNNKEL (reference sequence). In nucleotides, the CDR3 is TGTGCCAGCGGCCCGGGGGGATTTAATGAAAAACTGTTTTTT. Translated: CASGPGGFNEKLFF.

The chain recombines TRBV28 with TRBJ2-3; unclear D gene. Germline CDR1 and CDR2: MDHEN and SYDVKM. V gave up 11 bases and J gave up 5 bases, with 8 bases separating them. CDR3 length equals 10 residues. CDR3: CAAQRDTQYF. The DNA of the CDR3 is TGTGCCGCTCAGCGAGATACGCAGTATTTT.

V is TRBV24-1 and J is TRBJ2-1; D is unclear. The CDR3 consists of 13 residues. V lost 4 bases to trimming and J lost 7 bases, with 10 bases between them. Germline CDR1 KGHDR, CDR2 SFDVKD. CDR3 coding DNA: TGTGCCACCAGTGACCCCCGCCGGAATGAGCAGTTCTTC. Encoded protein: CATSDPRRNEQFF.

The chain has TRBV6-4 and TRBJ1-1; 7 nucleotides match TRBD1. J gave up 2 bases and V 5 bases, and 2 bases lay outside the gene matches. This CDR3 has 13 residues. Germline values: CDR1 MRHNA, CDR2 SNTAGT. The CDR3: CASSWDSNTEAFF. The CDR3, as DNA: TGTGCCAGCAGTTGGGACAGCAACACTGAAGCTTTCTTT.

V gene TRBV4-2 combines with J gene TRBJ2-1; a possible D gene is TRBD1 (6 bases). The CDR3 sequence is 17 residues long. V lost 4 bases and J 2 bases, leaving 18 bases between the germline ends. The germline V gene encodes CDR1 LGHNA and CDR2 YNFKEQ. The CDR3 region has the DNA TGTGCCAGCAGCCGGAAGGGGGTCGGGCCTACCTACAATGAGCAGTTCTTC. Translating it yields CASSRKGVGPTYNEQFF.